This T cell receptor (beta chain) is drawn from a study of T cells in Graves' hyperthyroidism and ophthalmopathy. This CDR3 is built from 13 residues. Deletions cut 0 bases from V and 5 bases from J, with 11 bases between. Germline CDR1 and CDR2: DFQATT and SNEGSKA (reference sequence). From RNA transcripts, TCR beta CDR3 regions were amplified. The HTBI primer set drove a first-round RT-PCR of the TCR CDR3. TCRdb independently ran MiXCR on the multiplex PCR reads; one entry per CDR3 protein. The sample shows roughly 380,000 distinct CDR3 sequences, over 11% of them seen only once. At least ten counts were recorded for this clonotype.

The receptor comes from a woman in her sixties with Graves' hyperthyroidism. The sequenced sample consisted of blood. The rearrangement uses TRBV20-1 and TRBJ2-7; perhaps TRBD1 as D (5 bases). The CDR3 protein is CSARDPRADEQYF. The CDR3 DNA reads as TGCAGTGCTAGAGATCCCAGGGCCGACGAGCAGTACTTC.